This T cell receptor beta chain was profiled in a study of regulatory T cells in long-lasting Graves disease. Study results and caveats: Peripheral blood, not thyroid tissue, was the sole material studied.

In this sample, this clonotype turned up many times. Its target is unknown. The authors built TCR beta libraries using iRepertoire HTBI primers and Arm-PCR of CDR3 regions. Using its own MiXCR run on the multiplex PCR reads, TCRdb lists one record per CDR3 protein. The repertoire holds 500,000 to 700,000 distinct CDR3 sequences, with around 30% as singletons. Time point meaning: persistent/refractory GD, antithyroid drugs over 5 years with positive TRAb. The TCR library used RNA extracted from PBMCs. This specimen was peripheral blood mononuclear cells (PBMCs), taken when the disease was refractory, from a patient treated with antithyroid drugs. The source is a female donor with Graves disease.

The CDR3 DNA sequence: TGTGCCAGCAGCTACAGGGGCCGGAACACTGAAGCTTTCTTT. As protein: CASSYRGRNTEAFF. The chain employs TRBV6-2 or TRBV6-3 and TRBJ1-1, with 7 bases identical to TRBD1. Germline assignment: CDR1 MNHEY and CDR2 SVGEGT. The CDR3 contains 14 residues. V was pared by 6 bases and J by 1 base, with 5 bases of the junction left unmatched.